Listed below are T cell receptor beta chains from one sample, sequenced in a study of blood T cell repertoires in COVID-19. Clones were sequenced by immunoSEQ multiplex PCR, and TCRdb holds only the in-frame ones, with some missing. The sample has roughly 250,000 clones, roughly 88% seen once. Input material: PBMCs or T cells enriched from blood (not recorded which). All receptors derive from a woman aged 45-59 years who had recovered from COVID-19. The CDR3 runs from the conserved cysteine through the conserved F or W. Fields, in order: J gene, V gene, CDR3 protein.

j_gene: TRBJ2-4; v_gene: TRBV5-4; CDR3aa: CASSLENRENIQYF
j_gene: TRBJ2-1; v_gene: TRBV5-4; CDR3aa: CASSLTLSGEPYNEQFF
j_gene: TRBJ1-1; v_gene: TRBV18; CDR3aa: CASSNNRELNTEAFF
j_gene: TRBJ1-2; v_gene: TRBV6-5; CDR3aa: CASSYSAANYGYTF
j_gene: TRBJ1-2; v_gene: TRBV28; CDR3aa: CASSGSGTGPFSGYTF
j_gene: TRBJ1-3; v_gene: TRBV7-2; CDR3aa: CASSLQGGHGNTIYF
j_gene: TRBJ2-5; v_gene: TRBV7-2; CDR3aa: CASRNTGGGGPAARETQYF
j_gene: TRBJ2-7; v_gene: TRBV7-7; CDR3aa: CASSPLAGGSYEQYF
j_gene: TRBJ2-1; v_gene: TRBV27; CDR3aa: CASGRGGRWEQFF
j_gene: TRBJ2-1; v_gene: TRBV6-5; CDR3aa: CASSYSEGRTSRFF
j_gene: TRBJ1-2; v_gene: TRBV6-1; CDR3aa: CASSEAPRGYGYTF
j_gene: TRBJ2-3; v_gene: TRBV7-2; CDR3aa: CASSLSGRGRSDTQYF
j_gene: TRBJ1-1; v_gene: TRBV7-9; CDR3aa: CASSLTGKNTEAFF
j_gene: TRBJ2-7; v_gene: TRBV5-1; CDR3aa: CASSGLAGGPVYEQYF
j_gene: TRBJ2-7; v_gene: TRBV27; CDR3aa: CASSSRRDRTYEQYF
j_gene: TRBJ1-2; v_gene: TRBV18; CDR3aa: CASSFSGAGYTF
j_gene: TRBJ2-2; v_gene: TRBV2; CDR3aa: CASGGDRVVTGELFF
j_gene: TRBJ2-7; v_gene: TRBV30; CDR3aa: CAWRGGYATYEQYF
j_gene: TRBJ1-3; v_gene: TRBV9; CDR3aa: CASSVGQGSSGNTIYF
j_gene: TRBJ1-1; v_gene: TRBV19; CDR3aa: CASSPYPGQDLAFF
j_gene: TRBJ2-2; v_gene: TRBV6-1; CDR3aa: CASSERFYGQGAGELFF
j_gene: TRBJ1-1; v_gene: TRBV11-2; CDR3aa: CASSSAGYTEAFF
j_gene: TRBJ2-3; v_gene: TRBV7-6; CDR3aa: CASSLVVGADTQYF
j_gene: TRBJ1-2; v_gene: TRBV7-9; CDR3aa: CASSLPSSDRGYGYTF
j_gene: TRBJ2-5; v_gene: TRBV27; CDR3aa: CASSPYHSGSQYF
j_gene: TRBJ2-7; v_gene: TRBV11-2; CDR3aa: CASSLSGQGPEEQYF